The entry below describes one T cell receptor (beta chain). The table lists this clonotype with a few counts. The antigen this receptor binds is unknown. Per-base quality was not reported, and no clone a single base away is much larger than it. The CDR3 goes from the cysteine to the phenylalanine over 14 residues. The DNA shown is the 42-base CDR3, in frame from base 1. V is clipped by 0 bases and J by 7 bases, and the sequence between their germline boundaries is 13 bases long. The germline V gene encodes CDR1 LGHNA and CDR2 YNFKEQ. The donors were roughly 39 Caucasian individuals from Russia, aged roughly 6 to 100 years, who were systemically healthy. Approximately 9 milliliters of peripheral blood were collected from each donor into EDTA-treated Vacutainer tubes. PBMCs were isolated by Ficoll-Paque density-gradient centrifugation, with at least 7 million obtained per sample. Trizol reagent was used to extract total RNA from PBMCs, with at least 5 micrograms per sample. The percentages of naive CD45RAhigh/CD27high T cells were determined by flow cytometry on a PBMC aliquot from every donor.

This specimen comes from a study of blood T cells in healthy people across ages (dated by TCRdb to about 2015). Study-wide context: In model experiments, template switching captured about one uniquely barcoded TCR beta cDNA molecule for every two T cells. To track age-related changes in TCR beta repertoire diversity, the study relied on deep sequencing normalized with unique cDNA molecular identifiers. Donors were grouped into four age groups: young (average about 15 years), middle-aged (39), aged (about 59) and long-lived (over 80). Using the same blood draw, the study looked at two additional independent replicas of 1 million unique cDNA reads for two donors, one aged 18 to 29 and the other aged 80 or older.

Library preparation used 5' RACE. Reads for this sample came from an Illumina HiSeq 2500. A second PCR of about 6 to 11 cycles was run with a J-beta primer mix and a sample-barcoded 5' primer. A unique molecular identifier was introduced onto each TCR beta cDNA molecule by a template-switch 5' adaptor carrying 12 random nucleotides. At least 2.5 million CDR3-containing paired-end reads were obtained from each sample. All of the RNA was converted into first-strand cDNA using the Mint cDNA synthesis kit, with a TRBC-specific oligonucleotide serving as the primer. Following uracil-DNA glycosylase treatment, a first 18-cycle PCR with universal primers M1SS and BC2_uni_R was performed on all cDNA. The paper's processing steps were these. For normalization, 1 million high-quality reads were randomly selected from each sample, with every read carrying a distinct molecular identifier. Reads with shared molecular identifiers were discarded instead of being binned into consensus sequences. MiTCR, with a Q25 quality threshold and the strictest error-elimination algorithm, was used for CDR3 identification, clonotype clustering and error correction. A nonparametric unseen species model with Euler transformation was used to estimate lower-bound total TCR beta diversity. TCRdb ran its own pipeline on the public reads, namely fastp trimming at Q25 and MiXCR clone calling, and kept in-frame beta chains. A single entry per CDR3 protein holds the most common genes and DNA from its merged rows. These V and J calls derive from TCRdb rather than the authors' analysis. In this sample the table shows approximately 800,000 distinct CDR3 sequences, 25% of which occur a single time. The ten biggest clones cover approximately 4% of the sample.

Overall results and qualifications from the work: Compared with the aged group, the long-lived group had more naive CD4+ T cells, fewer expanded clones and increased TCR diversity, a pattern suggesting age selection. Observed TCR beta diversity correlated strongly with the percentage of naive T cells measured by flow cytometry. As age increased, observed TCR beta diversity per million T cells dropped in a roughly linear way, and a significant reduction was already evident by age around 41. Because donor CMV infection status was unknown, age-related changes in expanded clonotypes were potentially confounded. Estimates of total diversity based on one million sequenced T cells were considered lower bounds and underestimates. Conclusive comparison of naive and antigen-experienced compartments was prevented by the profiling of bulk unsorted PBMCs.

Another study also made use of these data, one on T cells of mothers and their children. The second paper states: Nine systemically healthy Caucasian individuals, comprising three mothers and their six children, were included as donors. cDNA synthesis used all of the extracted RNA, with 1.5 ug of RNA in each 15 ul reaction. In the second PCR, the M1S primer introduced both the sample barcodes and 2-4 random nucleotides. More than 8.5 million TCR beta CDR3 reads were obtained from each mother, and approximately 3 million reads were obtained from each child. TCR recombination output is similarly shaped by thymic selection in related and unrelated pairs, with a minor effect exerted by inherited differences. Normalized repertoire overlap was always found to be slightly, but never significantly, higher in related mother-child pairs than in unrelated mother-child pairs. No persistent microchimeric T cell clones were found, with a detection sensitivity of approximately 95 clones per million clonotypes. To look for features that set related mother-child pairs apart from unrelated individuals, the researchers ran deep NGS to compare the TCR beta repertoires of mothers and children. The mean age was about 37 +/- 4 years for the mothers and roughly 11 +/- 4 years for the children. After adapter ligation was performed with NEBNext reagents, the libraries were sequenced on an Illumina HiSeq 2000 with 100+100 nt paired-end reads. To avoid cross-contamination, the mother libraries and the child libraries were prepared a month apart and sequenced in separate runs. Between 500,000 and 2,000,000 distinct TCR beta clonotypes were identified per donor. Naive TCR beta clonotypes were estimated from low-frequency clonotypes matched to each donor's FACS-determined naive share, without sorting.

Sequenced material: blood. This TCR derives from a boy aged 5-17 years in good health. The V and J segments used are TRBV4-2 and TRBJ2-7; TRBD2 is a weak D gene call, 6 bases matching. The nucleotide sequence is TGTGCCAGCAGCCAAGATCCCCTTGGGGGGGAGCAGTACTTC. This sequence encodes CASSQDPLGGEQYF.